Shown below are 25 T cell receptor beta chains from a single sample sequenced in a study of cytomegalovirus exposure and HLA in healthy donors. Researchers ran the PCR with 60 Vbeta and 13 Jbeta primers. Sequenced by immunoSEQ multiplex PCR; TCRdb stores in-frame clones only, minus some. Its clone listing holds some 53,000 clones. The sample was PBMCs. Receptors originate from a woman aged 55 to 70 in good health and CMV-seropositive.

Of note for this clone: Its ends do not fully match the called genes, so a read error is possible. The chain has TRBV4-1 and TRBJ2-5; 10 bases are shared with TRBD2. The CDR3 covers 14 residues. CDR1 and CDR2 from the germline V gene are MGHRA and YSYEKL. CDR3 coding DNA: TGCGCCAGCAGTCGAGCGGGGGGGGAAGAGAACCAGTACTTC. It encodes CASSRAGGEENQYF.

The rearrangement joins TRBV19 to TRBJ2-3, with 8 nucleotides matching TRBD1. From germline, CDR1 is LNHDA and CDR2 SQIVND (reference sequence). This CDR3 region has 18 residues. The J segment lost 4 bases and the V segment lost 5 bases, leaving 17 bases of the junction unmatched. The CDR3 nucleotides are TGTGCCAGTAGTGGGCCAGGACAGGGAAGGGCCGGGGCAGATACGCAGTATTTT. Translated: CASSGPGQGRAGADTQYF.

Notes on this clone: An end of the junction differs from the germline gene, which may be a read error. This chain connects TRBV20-1 to TRBJ2-5, with 9 bases identical to TRBD2. Germline V CDR1 and CDR2: DFQATT, SNEGSKA (reference sequence). The CDR3 is 10 residues long. CDR3 loop: CSASGASGDF. The CDR3 DNA follows: TGCAGTGCTAGTGGGGCTAGCGGGGACTTC.

The DNA for the CDR3 is TGCGCCAGCAGCCCCGGACAGGGACGGGCAGATACGCAGTATTTT. As protein: CASSPGQGRADTQYF. The rearrangement links TRBV5-1 to TRBJ2-3, with 8 nucleotides matching TRBD1. With V trimmed by 4 bases and J by 4 bases, 8 bases remained unmatched. Germline assignment: CDR1 SGHRS and CDR2 YFSETQ. The CDR3 extends over 15 amino acids.

The chain has TRBV7-9 and TRBJ1-4; 8 bases agree with TRBD1. Germline loops: CDR1 SEHNR, CDR2 FQNEAQ (reference sequence). This CDR3 is built from 14 residues. The V segment lost 6 bases and the J segment 5 bases; nucleotides outside the gene matches: 5. Here the CDR3 reads CASRLGTGNEKLFF. CDR3 nucleotides: TGTGCCAGCAGGCTGGGGACAGGCAATGAAAAACTGTTTTTT.

The V and J genes are TRBV2 and TRBJ1-4; maybe TRBD1 (5 bases). Germline assignment: CDR1 SNHLY and CDR2 FYNNEI. CDR3 length equals 15 residues. V was cut by 7 bases and J by 7 bases, with 19 bases left in between. The CDR3 region has the DNA TGTGCCAGCACCGAAGTCCAGGGAGCGGGTGAAAAACTGTTTTTT. Protein sequence: CASTEVQGAGEKLFF.

V gene TRBV7-2 combines with J gene TRBJ1-2, with a possible D match to TRBD1 (6 bases). The V gene lost 4 bases and the J gene lost 0 bases, with 9 bases spanning the gap. The CDR3 spans 14 residues. Germline CDR1 SGHTA, CDR2 FQGNSA. CDR3 in amino acids: CASSSRQANYGYTF. The CDR3 DNA is TGTGCCAGCAGCTCTCGACAGGCTAACTATGGCTACACCTTC.

The chain uses TRBV11-3 and TRBJ2-3; 14 bases match TRBD2. This CDR3 contains 19 residues. CDR1 and CDR2 (germline): SGHNT, YENEEA. J was trimmed by 1 base and V by 4 bases; bases with no gene match: 10. As DNA, the CDR3 is TGTGCCAGCAGCTCCAGACTAGCGGGGGGGATTGATGGCACAGATACGCAGTATTTT. This encodes CASSSRLAGGIDGTDTQYF.

This sequence joins TRBV7-8 and TRBJ2-3; 7 bases fit TRBD2. Trimming at V came to 4 bases and at J to 0 bases, leaving 4 bases not matched to a gene. The length of the CDR3 is 15 residues. Germline CDR1 is SGHVS and CDR2 is FQNEAQ. DNA for the CDR3: TGTGCCAGCAGCTCCCTGCGGGGGAGCACAGATACGCAGTATTTT. This codes for CASSSLRGSTDTQYF.

This rearrangement joins TRBV21-1 to TRBJ1-1; TRBD1 is the table's D call, not checked against the DNA. TRBV21-1 is a pseudogene locus. The CDR3 runs to 16 residues. The CDR3 reads CASSPPSQGRRTEAFF. As DNA, the CDR3 is TGTGCCAGCAGCCCCCCAAGTCAGGGGCGCAGGACTGAAGCTTTCTTT.

The V call is TRBV10-2, the J call TRBJ2-7; D may be TRBD2 (7 bases). V was trimmed by 1 base and J by 2 bases, leaving 9 bases between them. The CDR3 length is 14 residues. Germline CDR1 reads WSHSY; CDR2 reads SAAADI. This CDR3 is CASSEWGGTYEQYF. For the CDR3, the DNA is TGCGCCAGCAGTGAGTGGGGGGGCACCTACGAGCAGTACTTC.

This chain uses TRBV5-6 with TRBJ2-7, with D hard to call. Germline CDR1 is SGHDT and CDR2 is YYEEEE. The CDR3 length is 12 residues. Trimming removed 1 base at V and 4 bases at J, with 6 bases between. For the CDR3, the DNA is TGTGCCAGCAGCTTGACGGGTTACGAGCAGTACTTC. Its protein is CASSLTGYEQYF.

The chain employs TRBV6-5 and TRBJ2-7; 9 nucleotides align to TRBD2. The CDR3 contains 14 residues. V dropped 0 bases and J dropped 6; count of bases not matched to a gene: 3. Germline loops: CDR1 MNHEY, CDR2 SVGAGI. This CDR3 is CASSYSSGGFEQYF. The CDR3 bases are TGTGCCAGCAGTTACTCGAGCGGGGGGTTCGAGCAGTACTTC.

This chain uses TRBV29-1 with TRBJ1-2, with TRBD1 matching 7 bases. The CDR3 loop spans 11 amino acids. Trimming at V came to 6 bases and at J to 8 bases, leaving 6 bases not matched to a gene. Per the germline V gene, CDR1 is SQVTM and CDR2 is ANQGSEA. In DNA, the CDR3 is TGCAGCGTGGAGGGGGCGGAGGGCTACACCTTC. Translating gives CSVEGAEGYTF.

The chain employs TRBV19 and TRBJ1-6; 8 nucleotides match TRBD1. Trimming at V came to 8 bases and at J to 9 bases, leaving 6 bases not matched to a gene. This CDR3 has 13 residues. Germline V CDR1 and CDR2: LNHDA, SQIVND (reference sequence). CDR3 protein: CASADRGVSPLHF. CDR3 nucleotides: TGTGCCAGTGCCGACAGGGGAGTTTCACCCCTCCACTTT. Together with reference TRBV19 and TRBJ1-6, the CDR3 gives the full variable domain: DGGITQSPKYLFRKEGQNVTLSCEQNLNHDAMYWYRQDPGQGLRLIYYSQIVNDFQKGDIAEGYSVSREKKESFPLTVTSAQKNPTAFYLCASADRGVSPLHFGNGTRLTVT.

The chain is built from TRBV25-1 and TRBJ2-5; possibly TRBD1 for D (5 bases). Germline CDR1 and CDR2: MGHDK and SYGVNS. V lost 4 bases and J 3 bases, leaving 15 bases between the germline ends. CDR3 length: 15 residues. The CDR3 region is CASSGNSRQKETQYF. Here the CDR3 DNA reads TGTGCCAGCAGTGGCAATTCGCGACAGAAAGAGACCCAGTACTTC.

V gene TRBV6-5 combines with J gene TRBJ2-5, with a tentative D call TRBD2 (7 bases). The DNA matches TRBJ2-7 better at its end, which makes the J call doubtful. This CDR3 comprises 14 residues. Germline loops: CDR1 MNHEY, CDR2 SVGAGI. CDR3 nucleotide sequence: TGTGCCAGCACCAAATCAGGGGAGGGGTCCGAGCAGTACTTC. This gives the protein CASTKSGEGSEQYF.

Here the CDR3 reads CASSPAQYQGLTGNTIYF. The CDR3, as DNA: TGTGCCAGCAGCCCAGCCCAGTACCAGGGACTTACTGGAAACACCATATATTTT. The gene calls are TRBV7-9 and TRBJ1-3, with TRBD1 as a possible D gene (5 bases). Trimming shortened V by 5 bases and J by 2 bases, and 22 bases separated the two germline ends. The CDR3 consists of 18 residues. Germline V CDR1 and CDR2: SEHNR, FQNEAQ (reference sequence).

The CDR3 nucleotides read TGTGCCAGCACCCCAGGGGGGGCCAAAAACATTCAGTACTTC. This codes for CASTPGGAKNIQYF. This chain connects TRBV9 to TRBJ2-4; the D gene is possibly TRBD1 (7 bases). With 6 bases removed from V and 1 base from J, the gap between germline ends came to 11 bases. The CDR3 covers 14 residues. The V gene's germline CDR1 is SGDLS and CDR2 YYNGEE.

This rearrangement joins TRBV6-5 to TRBJ1-2; D possibly corresponds to TRBD1 (5 bases). The CDR3 runs 12 residues. V lost 6 bases and J 7 bases, leaving 12 bases between the germline ends. The germline gives CDR1 MNHEY, CDR2 SVGAGI. This CDR3 reads CASSIGGTGYTF. As DNA, the CDR3 is TGTGCCAGCAGCATCGGGGGGACTGGCTACACCTTC.

V is TRBV4-2 and J is TRBJ1-2; D is ambiguous. V shed 0 bases and J shed 0 bases, with 8 bases lying between them. The length of the CDR3 is 15 residues. The germline V gene encodes CDR1 LGHNA and CDR2 YNFKEQ. CDR3 DNA sequence: TGTGCCAGCAGCCAAGAGTCCAGTCCTAACTATGGCTACACCTTC. This codes for CASSQESSPNYGYTF.

DNA of the CDR3: TGCAGTGCTAGGGGCGGAGGGACCATATATTTT. Translation: CSARGGGTIYF. The chain employs TRBV20-1 and TRBJ1-3; D is undetermined. V gave up 3 bases and J gave up 10 bases, with 10 bases separating them. The CDR3 spans 11 residues. Germline V CDR1 and CDR2: DFQATT, SNEGSKA (reference sequence).

The chain recombines TRBV25-1 with TRBJ2-1; 9 bases line up with TRBD2. V lost 2 bases to trimming and J lost 5 bases; unmatched junction nucleotides: 10. CDR3 length: 17 residues. Germline-derived CDR1 and CDR2 are MGHDK and SYGVNS. The CDR3 region is CASSELSGGLTDNEQFF. The CDR3 bases are TGTGCCAGCAGTGAACTGAGCGGGGGGTTAACCGACAATGAGCAGTTCTTC.

This sequence joins TRBV18 and TRBJ1-2; D is possibly TRBD1 (5 bases). Trimming removed 2 bases at V and 8 bases at J, with 15 bases between. CDR1 KGHSH and CDR2 LQKENI come from the germline V gene. This CDR3 is 14 amino acids long. CDR3 nucleotides: TGTGCCAGCTCACCATCCAGGAATCAGGGAGGCTACACCTTC. Translating it yields CASSPSRNQGGYTF.

The V gene is TRBV5-1, the J gene TRBJ2-3; 9 nucleotides align to TRBD2. V was pared by 0 bases and J by 2 bases, with 4 bases of the junction left unmatched. This CDR3 contains 16 residues. Germline assignment: CDR1 SGHRS and CDR2 YFSETQ. CDR3 DNA sequence: TGCGCCAGCAGCTTGGCGAGCGGGGGGACCACAGATACGCAGTATTTT. Protein: CASSLASGGTTDTQYF.